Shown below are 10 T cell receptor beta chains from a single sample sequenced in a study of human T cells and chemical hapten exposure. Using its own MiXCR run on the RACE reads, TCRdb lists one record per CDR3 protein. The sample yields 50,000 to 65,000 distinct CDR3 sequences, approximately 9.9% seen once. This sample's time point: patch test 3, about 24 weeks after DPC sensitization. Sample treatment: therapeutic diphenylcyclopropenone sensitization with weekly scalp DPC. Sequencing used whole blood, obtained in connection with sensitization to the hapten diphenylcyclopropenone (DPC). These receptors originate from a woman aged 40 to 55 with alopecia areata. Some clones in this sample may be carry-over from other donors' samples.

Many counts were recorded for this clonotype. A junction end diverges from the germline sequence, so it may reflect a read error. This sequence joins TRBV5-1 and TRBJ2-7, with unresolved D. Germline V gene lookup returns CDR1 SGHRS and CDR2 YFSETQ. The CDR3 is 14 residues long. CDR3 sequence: CASSLVVLPYEQYF. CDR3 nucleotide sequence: TGCGCCAGCAGCTTGGTAGTGTTACCCTACGAACAGTACTTC.

The CDR3 bases are TGCAGTGCTACTCTTCCGGGACAGTCTCTCGAGCAGTACTTC. Translation: CSATLPGQSLEQYF. This rearrangement joins TRBV20-1 to TRBJ2-7, with 7 bases that match TRBD1. The V gene end was trimmed by 4 bases and the J gene end by 6 bases; junction bases not matched to a gene: 12. CDR3 length equals 14 residues. CDR1 is DFQATT and CDR2 is SNEGSKA in the germline V gene (reference sequence).

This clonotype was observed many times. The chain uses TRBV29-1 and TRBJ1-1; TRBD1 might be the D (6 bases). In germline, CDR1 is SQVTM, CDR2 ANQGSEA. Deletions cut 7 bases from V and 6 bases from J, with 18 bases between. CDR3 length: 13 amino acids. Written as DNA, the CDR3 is TGCAGCGGACTCCGGGACAAAAAAGCTGAAGCTTTCTTT. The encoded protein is CSGLRDKKAEAFF.

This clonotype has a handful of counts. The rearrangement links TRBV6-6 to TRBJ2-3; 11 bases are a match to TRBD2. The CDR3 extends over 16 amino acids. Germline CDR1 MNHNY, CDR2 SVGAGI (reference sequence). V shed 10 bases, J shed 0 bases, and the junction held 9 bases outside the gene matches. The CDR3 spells CAIGQASGGSTDTQYF. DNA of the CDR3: TGTGCCATCGGACAGGCTAGCGGGGGGAGCACAGATACGCAGTATTTT.

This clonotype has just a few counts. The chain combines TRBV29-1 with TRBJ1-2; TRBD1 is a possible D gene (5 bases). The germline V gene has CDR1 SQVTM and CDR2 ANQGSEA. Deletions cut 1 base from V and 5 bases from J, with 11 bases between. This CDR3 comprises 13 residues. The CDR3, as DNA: TGCAGCGTTGAAGCAGCCAGGGAGTATGGCTACACCTTC. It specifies CSVEAAREYGYTF.

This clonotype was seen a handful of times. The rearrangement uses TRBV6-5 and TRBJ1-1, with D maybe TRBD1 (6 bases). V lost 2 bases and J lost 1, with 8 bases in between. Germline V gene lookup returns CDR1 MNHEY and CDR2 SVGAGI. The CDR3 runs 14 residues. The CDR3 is CASSYPQGNTEAFF. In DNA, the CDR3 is TGTGCCAGCAGTTACCCACAGGGGAACACTGAAGCTTTCTTT.

The CDR3 spells CASRRTGFQPQHF. In DNA, the CDR3 is TGTGCCAGCAGGAGGACAGGGTTTCAGCCCCAGCATTTT. The chain couples TRBV2 to TRBJ1-5; 8 bases map to TRBD1. V dropped 6 bases and J dropped 6; count of bases not matched to a gene: 4. Looked up from germline, CDR1 is SNHLY and CDR2 is FYNNEI. The CDR3 extends over 13 amino acids. Using reference TRBV2 and TRBJ1-5 for the parts outside the CDR3, the full variable domain is EPEVTQTPSHQVTQMGQEVILRCVPISNHLYFYWYRQILGQKVEFLVSFYNNEISEKSEIFDDQFSVERPDGSNFTLKIRSTKLEDSAMYFCASRRTGFQPQHFGDGTRLSIL.

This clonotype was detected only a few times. The CDR3 coding sequence is TGTGCCAGCTCAGACAGTCAAACTAATGAAAAACTGTTTTTT. This sequence encodes CASSDSQTNEKLFF. V is TRBV18 and J is TRBJ1-4; tentative D call: TRBD1 (5 bases). Trimming removed 5 bases at V and 1 base at J, with 8 bases between. The CDR3 loop spans 14 amino acids. The germline CDR1 and CDR2 sequences are KGHSH and LQKENI.

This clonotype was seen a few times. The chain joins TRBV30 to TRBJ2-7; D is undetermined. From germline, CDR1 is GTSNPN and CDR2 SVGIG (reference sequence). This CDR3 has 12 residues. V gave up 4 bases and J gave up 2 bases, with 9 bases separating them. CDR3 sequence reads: CAWIGRPYEQYF. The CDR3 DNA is TGTGCCTGGATCGGAAGGCCCTACGAGCAGTACTTC.

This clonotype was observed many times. This chain's CDR3 is CASRGADTQYF. In DNA, the CDR3 is TGTGCCAGCAGGGGGGCAGATACGCAGTATTTT. The rearrangement uses TRBV7-2 and TRBJ2-3, with D possibly being TRBD1 or TRBD2 (5 bases each). This CDR3 has 11 residues. Germline-derived CDR1 and CDR2 are SGHTA and FQGNSA. Trimming took 6 bases from V and 4 from J, leaving 5 bases between them.